Listed below are T cell receptor beta chains from one sample, sequenced in a study of T cell responses to AZD1222 COVID-19 vaccine. Only in-frame clones appear in the TCRdb table, and some are missing; sequencing was by immunoSEQ multiplex PCR. Altogether around 53,000 clones are present, 75% to 90% being singletons, with the ten largest covering about 20%. This specimen was peripheral blood, taken on day 0 of MenACWY control vaccination. The receptors derive from an adult in good health. The CDR3 runs from the conserved cysteine through the conserved F or W. D genes are given only for firm matches. Only some rows state a clone size, as once, few, many or a class for expanded clones.

v_call: TRBV6-5; j_call: TRBJ2-7; d_call: TRBD1; clone_size: .; cdr3_nt: TGTGCCAGCACCAGAGGACAGGGGGCTGGCTACGAGCAGTACTTC; cdr3_aa: CASTRGQGAGYEQYF
v_call: TRBV19; j_call: TRBJ1-2; d_call: .; clone_size: .; cdr3_nt: TGTGCCAGTAGGGAGGGTAGTGGTGGCTACACCTTC; cdr3_aa: CASREGSGGYTF
v_call: TRBV6-5; j_call: TRBJ2-2; d_call: TRBD2; clone_size: .; cdr3_nt: TGTGCCAGCAGTTACTCGGGCGGGAGATTGGCCGGGGAGCTGTTTTTT; cdr3_aa: CASSYSGGRLAGELFF
v_call: TRBV19; j_call: TRBJ2-1; d_call: .; clone_size: .; cdr3_nt: TGTGCCAGTAGTGGCGAGCGGAGCTACAATGAGCAGTTCTTC; cdr3_aa: CASSGERSYNEQFF
v_call: TRBV7-8; j_call: TRBJ1-3; d_call: .; clone_size: .; cdr3_nt: TGTGCCAGCAGCTTAGGAACGACTGGAAACACCATATATTTT; cdr3_aa: CASSLGTTGNTIYF
v_call: TRBV19; j_call: TRBJ1-1; d_call: .; clone_size: few; cdr3_nt: TGTGCCAGTACCCCTCCCGGGGTGAACACTGAAGCTTTCTTT; cdr3_aa: CASTPPGVNTEAFF
v_call: TRBV7-9; j_call: TRBJ2-7; d_call: TRBD2; clone_size: .; cdr3_nt: TGTGCCAGCAGCGATATACTAAGCGGGAGCGCCTACGAGCAGTACTTC; cdr3_aa: CASSDILSGSAYEQYF
v_call: TRBV7-2; j_call: TRBJ2-7; d_call: TRBD2; clone_size: .; cdr3_nt: TGTGCCAGCAGCGCGGCGGGGGGACCCTACGAGCAGTACTTC; cdr3_aa: CASSAAGGPYEQYF
v_call: TRBV5-8; j_call: TRBJ2-5; d_call: TRBD1; clone_size: .; cdr3_nt: TGTGCCAGCAGGCTTACCAACAGGGGGGCTCAAGAGACCCAGTACTTC; cdr3_aa: CASRLTNRGAQETQYF
v_call: TRBV2; j_call: TRBJ2-6; d_call: .; clone_size: .; cdr3_nt: TGTGCCAGCTCTCGGGCCGGCGGCTCTGGGGCCAACGTCCTGACTTTC; cdr3_aa: CASSRAGGSGANVLTF
v_call: TRBV27; j_call: TRBJ2-3; d_call: .; clone_size: .; cdr3_nt: TGTGCCAGCAGTGCTTACACAGATACGCAGTATTTT; cdr3_aa: CASSAYTDTQYF
v_call: TRBV6-5; j_call: TRBJ1-3; d_call: .; clone_size: .; cdr3_nt: TGTGCCAGCAGGTTCGCAGGAGCCGGAAACACCATATATTTT; cdr3_aa: CASRFAGAGNTIYF
v_call: TRBV6-5; j_call: TRBJ1-5; d_call: .; clone_size: .; cdr3_nt: TGTGCCAGCAGTTATGGCAGGGGACTCAATCAGCCCCAGCATTTT; cdr3_aa: CASSYGRGLNQPQHF
v_call: TRBV27; j_call: TRBJ1-5; d_call: .; clone_size: .; cdr3_nt: TGTGCCAGCAGTACACGGGACCCCGGTGGATGGCAGCCCCAGCATTTT; cdr3_aa: CASSTRDPGGWQPQHF
v_call: TRBV19; j_call: TRBJ2-1; d_call: .; clone_size: .; cdr3_nt: TGTGCCAGTACACAGGGTCGGCAGTTCTTC; cdr3_aa: CASTQGRQFF
v_call: TRBV2; j_call: TRBJ2-5; d_call: .; clone_size: .; cdr3_nt: TGTGCCAGCAGTGAAATTAGCGGAGAGTACCAAGAGACCCAGTACTTC; cdr3_aa: CASSEISGEYQETQYF
v_call: TRBV3-1/TRBV3-2; j_call: TRBJ1-3; d_call: .; clone_size: .; cdr3_nt: TGTGCCAGCAGCCAAGATAGACGGGGTAGCGCTGGAAACACCATATATTTT; cdr3_aa: CASSQDRRGSAGNTIYF
v_call: TRBV5-1; j_call: TRBJ2-3; d_call: .; clone_size: .; cdr3_nt: TGCGCCAGCAGCCGGGCGGGCCAGGGCCCCACAGATACGCAGTATTTT; cdr3_aa: CASSRAGQGPTDTQYF
v_call: TRBV5-1; j_call: TRBJ2-7; d_call: TRBD1; clone_size: once; cdr3_nt: TGCGCCAGCAGCTTAACCAGAACAGGGGGTCACTACGAGCAGTACTTC; cdr3_aa: CASSLTRTGGHYEQYF
v_call: TRBV5-1; j_call: TRBJ2-7; d_call: TRBD2; clone_size: .; cdr3_nt: TGCGCCAGCAGCTTGGCTACTACGGGACTAGTTGACGAGCAGTACTTC; cdr3_aa: CASSLATTGLVDEQYF
v_call: TRBV6-4; j_call: TRBJ2-1; d_call: .; clone_size: .; cdr3_nt: TGTGCCAGCAGTGCGCAGGATTACAATGAGCAGTTCTTC; cdr3_aa: CASSAQDYNEQFF
v_call: TRBV20-1; j_call: TRBJ1-1; d_call: .; clone_size: once; cdr3_nt: TGCAGTGCGAGGTGGGGAACTGAAGCTTTCTTT; cdr3_aa: CSARWGTEAFF